The 24 T cell receptor beta chains listed next were all sequenced from one sample in a study of blood T cell repertoires in COVID-19. TCRdb's copy holds only in-frame clones and misses some; the assay was immunoSEQ multiplex PCR. Altogether more than 110,000 clones are present, approximately 80% being singletons, with the ten largest covering approximately 9.5%. Sequenced material: peripheral blood. The receptors derive from a woman of 80 years or more in a cohort sampled during active or convalescent COVID-19.

This clone was observed once. V and J are TRBV7-2 and TRBJ1-2, with 7 bases lining up with TRBD1. The germline V gene has CDR1 SGHTA and CDR2 FQGNSA. V dropped 4 bases and J dropped 8; count of bases not matched to a gene: 7. This CDR3 has 13 residues. The CDR3 region is CASSSETGRGYTF. In DNA form, the CDR3 reads TGTGCCAGCAGCTCAGAGACAGGGCGGGGCTACACCTTC.

The chain links TRBV6-1 to TRBJ2-7, with D maybe TRBD2 (6 bases). V was shortened by 1 base and J by 2 bases, with 12 bases between the two germline ends. Germline CDR1 reads MNHNS; CDR2 reads SASEGT. The CDR3 loop spans 15 amino acids. The CDR3 loop reads CASSEVGSGTYEQYF. CDR3 in DNA: TGTGCCAGCAGTGAAGTCGGTAGCGGTACCTACGAGCAGTACTTC.

V and J are TRBV2 and TRBJ2-5, with D possibly TRBD2 on 5 matching bases. Germline CDR1 reads SNHLY; CDR2 reads FYNNEI. Trimming took 8 bases from V and 3 from J, leaving 13 bases between them. CDR3 length equals 13 residues. In DNA, the CDR3 is TGTGCCAGCGGGTGGGTTAGCGAAGAGACCCAGTACTTC. The encoded protein is CASGWVSEETQYF.

The chain joins TRBV24-1 to TRBJ2-1; 12 nucleotides line up with TRBD2. The CDR3 runs 21 residues. Germline CDR1 KGHDR, CDR2 SFDVKD. Trimming took 4 bases from V and 0 from J; bases not matched to a gene: 15. The CDR3 region has the DNA TGTGCCACCAGTGACGGACTAGCGGGGTTCCAACAATCTGGCTCCTACAATGAGCAGTTCTTC. Translation: CATSDGLAGFQQSGSYNEQFF.

V gene TRBV3-1 (or the pseudogene TRBV3-2) combines with J gene TRBJ1-5; 12 bases are shared with TRBD1. Germline CDR1 reads LGHDT; CDR2 reads YNNKEL (reference sequence). After removal of 0 bases from V and 2 bases from J, the junction contained 11 bases not matched to a gene. The CDR3 consists of 20 residues. The CDR3 spells CASSQDGAGTGGRGNQPQHF. DNA of the CDR3: TGTGCCAGCAGCCAAGATGGGGCCGGGACAGGGGGCCGGGGCAATCAGCCCCAGCATTTT.

J is TRBJ2-1 and V is TRBV7-9, with 9 nucleotides matching TRBD2. V shed 5 bases and J 5 bases; nucleotides not matched to a gene: 10. CDR1 and CDR2 from the germline V gene are SEHNR and FQNEAQ (reference sequence). CDR3 length: 16 residues. The CDR3 sequence: CASSPPYSGGDNEQFF. The CDR3 DNA sequence: TGTGCCAGCAGCCCACCGTATAGCGGGGGTGACAATGAGCAGTTCTTC. The variable domain in full, completed from reference TRBV7-9 and TRBJ2-1, reads DTGVSQNPRHKITKRGQNVTFRCDPISEHNRLYWYRQTLGQGPEFLTYFQNEAQLEKSRLLSDRFSAERPKGSFSTLEIQRTEQGDSAMYLCASSPPYSGGDNEQFFGPGTRLTVL.

CDR3 sequence: CASSRTALTEAFF. DNA of the CDR3: TGTGCCAGCAGTCGGACAGCTCTTACTGAAGCTTTCTTT. The J gene is TRBJ1-1, the V gene TRBV6-5; TRBD1 might be the D (6 bases). The length of the CDR3 is 13 residues. In germline, CDR1 is MNHEY, CDR2 SVGAGI. With 5 bases removed from V and 5 bases from J, the gap between germline ends came to 12 bases.

The genes are TRBV19 and TRBJ1-1, with 7 bases matching TRBD1. The germline V gene has CDR1 LNHDA and CDR2 SQIVND (reference sequence). The CDR3 totals 13 residues. V lost 3 bases, J lost 7 bases, and 5 bases stayed unmatched. The CDR3, as DNA: TGTGCCAGTAGTATGGGACAGTTAAATGAAGCTTTCTTT. Translated, it gives CASSMGQLNEAFF. Filled out from reference TRBV19 and TRBJ1-1, the complete variable domain reads DGGITQSPKYLFRKEGQNVTLSCEQNLNHDAMYWYRQDPGQGLRLIYYSQIVNDFQKGDIAEGYSVSREKKESFPLTVTSAQKNPTAFYLCASSMGQLNEAFFGQGTRLTVV.

The J gene is TRBJ1-5, the V gene TRBV4-2; 8 bases align to TRBD1. V was clipped by 3 bases and J by 9 bases; unmatched bases: 13. The CDR3 sequence is 16 residues long. The V gene's germline CDR1 is LGHNA and CDR2 YNFKEQ. Here the CDR3 reads CASSHLQQGTGGPQHF. The CDR3 nucleotides are TGTGCCAGCAGCCACCTGCAACAGGGGACAGGTGGGCCCCAGCATTTT.

The chain recombines TRBV19 with TRBJ2-5; TRBD2 matches 8 bases. J gave up 4 bases and V 1 base, and 8 bases lay outside the gene matches. Germline lookup yields CDR1 LNHDA and CDR2 SQIVND (reference sequence). CDR3 size: 16 residues. The CDR3: CASSIGGAGGLETQYF. CDR3 DNA: TGTGCCAGTAGTATAGGTGGGGCGGGGGGCCTAGAGACCCAGTACTTC.

The rearrangement joins TRBV16 to TRBJ1-2; TRBD1 matches 7 bases. In germline, CDR1 is KGHSY, CDR2 FQNENV. V lost 4 bases to trimming and J lost 2 bases; unmatched junction nucleotides: 13. The CDR3 spans 17 residues. The CDR3 DNA is TGTGCCAGCAGCCTAAAGACCCCGGGACAGTTGAACTATGGCTACACCTTC. Translated, it gives CASSLKTPGQLNYGYTF.

V gene TRBV15 combines with J gene TRBJ2-1; 9 bases are a match to TRBD2. CDR3 length: 17 amino acids. The V gene end was trimmed by 5 bases and the J gene end by 8 bases; junction bases not matched to a gene: 16. The germline CDR1 and CDR2 sequences are LNHNV and YYDKDF (reference sequence). CDR3 residues: CATSEGAGTSFSDEQFF. CDR3 in DNA: TGTGCCACCAGCGAGGGGGCCGGGACTAGCTTTTCGGATGAGCAGTTCTTC.

This chain uses TRBV7-9 with TRBJ1-6, with D hard to call. Trimming shortened V by 2 bases and J by 5 bases, and 13 bases separated the two germline ends. The CDR3 consists of 16 residues. The germline V gene encodes CDR1 SEHNR and CDR2 FQNEAQ (reference sequence). CDR3 sequence: CASSLNGLSNNSPLHF. CDR3 bases: TGTGCCAGCAGCTTAAACGGTCTATCTAATAATTCACCCCTCCACTTT.

This clone has only one observation. This chain joins TRBV19 and TRBJ1-2; D possibly corresponds to TRBD1 (5 bases). Germline assignment: CDR1 LNHDA and CDR2 SQIVND (reference sequence). This CDR3 spans 15 amino acids. V lost 1 base and J lost 3, with 12 bases in between. The DNA for the CDR3 is TGTGCCAGTAGTATAGTTCGGGGGACGGACTATGGCTACACCTTC. This encodes CASSIVRGTDYGYTF.

This clone was detected a few times. The chain uses TRBV5-1 and TRBJ1-1; 9 nucleotides align to TRBD1. This CDR3 region has 14 residues. Germline loops: CDR1 SGHRS, CDR2 YFSETQ. The J segment lost 8 bases and the V segment lost 3 bases, leaving 8 bases of the junction unmatched. CDR3 sequence reads: CASSYTGGGEEAFF. CDR3 coding DNA: TGCGCCAGCAGCTATACAGGGGGCGGGGAGGAAGCTTTCTTT.

The V and J genes are TRBV5-1 and TRBJ1-4, with a tentative D call TRBD1 (5 bases). The CDR3 totals 17 residues. Germline CDR1 is SGHRS and CDR2 is YFSETQ. V lost 0 bases and J lost 5, with 17 bases in between. CDR3 protein: CASSLAVLGPINEKLFF. CDR3 DNA sequence: TGCGCCAGCAGCTTGGCTGTCTTGGGGCCGATAAATGAAAAACTGTTTTTT.

This clone was recorded once. This chain joins TRBV5-1 and TRBJ1-1; no clear D. Germline V gives CDR1 SGHRS, CDR2 YFSETQ. There are 15 residues in the CDR3. The V end lost 4 bases, the J end lost 3 bases, and 16 bases lay between the germline ends. The CDR3 region is CASSPVEGQYTEAFF. CDR3 coding DNA: TGCGCCAGCAGCCCCGTTGAGGGTCAATACACTGAAGCTTTCTTT.

J is TRBJ1-5 and V is TRBV7-6, with a possible D match to TRBD1 (6 bases). V lost 9 bases, J lost 6 bases, and 21 bases lay in between. The germline V gene encodes CDR1 SGHVS and CDR2 FNYEAQ. The CDR3 loop spans 15 amino acids. This chain's CDR3 is CARIIQGKRGQPQHF. CDR3 DNA sequence: TGTGCCAGGATTATACAGGGTAAAAGGGGTCAGCCCCAGCATTTT.

The chain combines TRBV6-8 with TRBJ2-1, with TRBD1 as a possible D gene (5 bases). The CDR3 contains 13 residues. CDR1 is MNHGY, CDR2 SAAAGT, per germline. V was cut by 7 bases and J by 8 bases, with 15 bases left in between. CDR3 sequence reads: CASTKGLTDEQFF. The DNA for the CDR3 is TGTGCCAGCACTAAGGGGCTTACAGATGAGCAGTTCTTC.

The chain employs TRBV21-1 and TRBJ1-5; TRBD1 reflects the table's D call only, with no check against the DNA. TRBV21-1 constitutes a pseudogene. The CDR3 is made up of 14 amino acids. This CDR3 reads CASDRADSNQPQHF. In nucleotides, the CDR3 is TGTGCCAGCGACAGGGCTGACAGCAATCAGCCCCAGCATTTT.

V is TRBV15 and J is TRBJ1-2; D unresolved. Trimming removed 3 bases at V and 5 bases at J, with 16 bases between. Germline V gene lookup returns CDR1 LNHNV and CDR2 YYDKDF (reference sequence). The CDR3 loop spans 15 amino acids. CDR3 protein: CATSRVYEVRYGYTF. The DNA of the CDR3 is TGTGCCACCAGCAGGGTATATGAGGTACGGTATGGCTACACCTTC.

This rearrangement joins TRBV4-2 to TRBJ2-3, with a weak D call TRBD1 (5 bases). Germline V gene lookup returns CDR1 LGHNA and CDR2 YNFKEQ. V lost 5 bases, J lost 0 bases, and 12 bases lay in between. This CDR3 has 15 amino acids. The CDR3 DNA follows: TGTGCCAGCAGCATCTCAAGGGGAAGCACAGATACGCAGTATTTT. Protein: CASSISRGSTDTQYF.

CDR3 sequence (DNA): TGTGCCAGCAATAGAAAGGACAGGGCGAATTCACCCCTCCACTTT. This encodes CASNRKDRANSPLHF. The chain has TRBV28 and TRBJ1-6, with 8 nucleotides matching TRBD1. Trimming at V came to 7 bases and at J to 7 bases, leaving 9 bases not matched to a gene. The CDR3 covers 15 residues. CDR1 and CDR2 from the germline V gene are MDHEN and SYDVKM.

The gene calls are TRBV5-6 and TRBJ1-3; TRBD1 matches at 7 bases. With V trimmed by 2 bases and J by 0 bases, 2 bases remained unmatched. The germline V gene has CDR1 SGHDT and CDR2 YYEEEE. This CDR3 has 15 amino acids. The CDR3 loop is CASSLQGSSGNTIYF. As DNA, the CDR3 is TGTGCCAGCAGCTTACAGGGGAGCTCTGGAAACACCATATATTTT.